This TCR beta chain is from a study of CD8 T cells in Susac syndrome. Reverse transcription of about 0.45 to 1 ug RNA was carried out with random hexamers. In TCRdb, the immunoSEQ multiplex PCR reads were re-called with MiXCR into one record per CDR3 protein. Of 180,000 or so distinct CDR3 sequences in the sample, about 93% are singletons; the top ten hold approximately 0.099%. Germline CDR1 and CDR2: SGHNT and YYREEE (reference sequence). The CDR3 is 17 residues long. J gave up 2 bases and V 4 bases, and 3 bases lay outside the gene matches. The TCR comes from a human donor with Susac syndrome. The rearrangement uses TRBV5-4 and TRBJ2-2; 15 bases agree with TRBD2. Input material: CD4+ T cells from PBMCs. CDR3 loop: CASSRGLAGGNTGELFF. The CDR3 DNA reads TGTGCCAGCAGCAGGGGACTAGCGGGAGGTAACACCGGGGAGCTGTTTTTT. The whole variable domain, filled in from reference TRBV5-4 and TRBJ2-2, reads ETGVTQSPTHLIKTRGQQVTLRCSSQSGHNTVSWYQQALGQGPQFIFQYYREEENGRGNFPPRFSGLQFPNYSSELNVNALELDDSALYLCASSRGLAGGNTGELFFGEGSRLTVL.